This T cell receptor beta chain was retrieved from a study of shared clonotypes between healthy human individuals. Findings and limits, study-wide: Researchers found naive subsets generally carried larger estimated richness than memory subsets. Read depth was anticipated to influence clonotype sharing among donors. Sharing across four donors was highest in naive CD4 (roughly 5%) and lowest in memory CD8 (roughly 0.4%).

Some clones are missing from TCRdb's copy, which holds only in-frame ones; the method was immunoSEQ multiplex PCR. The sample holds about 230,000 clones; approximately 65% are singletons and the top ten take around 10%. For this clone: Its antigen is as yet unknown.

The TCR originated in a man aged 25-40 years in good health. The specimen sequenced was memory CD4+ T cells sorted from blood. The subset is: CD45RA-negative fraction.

The CDR3 is CASIDPYSNQPQHF. Here the CDR3 DNA reads TGTGCCAGCATCGATCCCTATAGCAATCAGCCCCAGCATTTT. The genes are TRBV6-1 and TRBJ1-5; no reliable D call. With 7 bases removed from V and 0 bases from J, the gap between germline ends came to 10 bases. The CDR3 runs to 14 residues. CDR1 is MNHNS and CDR2 is SASEGT in the germline V gene.